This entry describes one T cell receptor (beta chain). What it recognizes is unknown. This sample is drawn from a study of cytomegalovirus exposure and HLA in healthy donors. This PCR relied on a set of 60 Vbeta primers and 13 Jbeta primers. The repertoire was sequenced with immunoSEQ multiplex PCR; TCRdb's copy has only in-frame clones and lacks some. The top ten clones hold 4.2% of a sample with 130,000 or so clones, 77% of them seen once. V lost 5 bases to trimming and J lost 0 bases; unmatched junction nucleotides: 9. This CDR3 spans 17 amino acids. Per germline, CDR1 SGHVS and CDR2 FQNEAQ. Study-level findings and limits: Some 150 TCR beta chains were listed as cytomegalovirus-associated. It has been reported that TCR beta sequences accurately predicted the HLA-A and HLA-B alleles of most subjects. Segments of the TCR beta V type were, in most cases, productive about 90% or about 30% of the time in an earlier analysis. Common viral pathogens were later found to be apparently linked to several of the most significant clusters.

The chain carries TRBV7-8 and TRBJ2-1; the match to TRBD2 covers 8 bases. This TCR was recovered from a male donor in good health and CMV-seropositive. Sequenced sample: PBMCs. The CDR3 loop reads CASSPRGSGGSYNEQFF. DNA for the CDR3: TGTGCCAGCAGCCCTAGGGGGAGCGGGGGCTCCTACAATGAGCAGTTCTTC.